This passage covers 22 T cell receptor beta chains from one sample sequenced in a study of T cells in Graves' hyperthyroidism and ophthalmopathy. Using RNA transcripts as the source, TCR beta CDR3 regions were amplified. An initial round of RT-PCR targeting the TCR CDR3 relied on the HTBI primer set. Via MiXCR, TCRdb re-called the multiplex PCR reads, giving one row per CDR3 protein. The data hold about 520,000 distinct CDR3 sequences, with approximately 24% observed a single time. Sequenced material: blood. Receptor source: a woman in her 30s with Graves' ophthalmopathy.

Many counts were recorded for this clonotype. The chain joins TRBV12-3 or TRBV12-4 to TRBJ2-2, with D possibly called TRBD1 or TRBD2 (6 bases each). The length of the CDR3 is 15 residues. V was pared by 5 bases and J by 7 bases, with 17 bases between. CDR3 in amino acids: CASSLGVGGGGELFF. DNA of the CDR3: TGTGCCAGCAGTCTGGGGGTGGGGGGCGGCGGGGAGCTGTTTTTT.

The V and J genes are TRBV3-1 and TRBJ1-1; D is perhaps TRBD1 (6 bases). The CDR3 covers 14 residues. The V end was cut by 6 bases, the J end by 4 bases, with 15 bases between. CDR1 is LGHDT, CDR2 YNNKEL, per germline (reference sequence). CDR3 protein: CASSASGGVTEAFF. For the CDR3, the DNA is TGTGCCAGCAGTGCCTCGGGGGGCGTCACTGAAGCTTTCTTT.

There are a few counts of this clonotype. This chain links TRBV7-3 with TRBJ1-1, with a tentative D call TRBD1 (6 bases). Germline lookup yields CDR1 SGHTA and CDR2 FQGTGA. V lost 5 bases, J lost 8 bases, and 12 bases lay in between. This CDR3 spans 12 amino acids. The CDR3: CASSRGQGEAFF. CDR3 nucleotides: TGTGCCAGCAGCCGGGGACAAGGGGAAGCTTTCTTT.

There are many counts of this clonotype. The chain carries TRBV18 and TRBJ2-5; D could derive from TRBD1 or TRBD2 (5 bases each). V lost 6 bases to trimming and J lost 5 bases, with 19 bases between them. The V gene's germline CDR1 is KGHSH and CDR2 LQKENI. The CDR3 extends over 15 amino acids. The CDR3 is CASSHGAGSQETQYF. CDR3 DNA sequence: TGTGCCAGCTCCCACGGTGCAGGGAGTCAGGAGACCCAGTACTTC. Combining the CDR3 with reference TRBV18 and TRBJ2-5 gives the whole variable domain NAGVMQNPRHLVRRRGQEARLRCSPMKGHSHVYWYRQLPEEGLKFMVYLQKENIIDESGMPKERFSAEFPKEGPSILRIQQVVRGDSAAYFCASSHGAGSQETQYFGPGTRLLVL.

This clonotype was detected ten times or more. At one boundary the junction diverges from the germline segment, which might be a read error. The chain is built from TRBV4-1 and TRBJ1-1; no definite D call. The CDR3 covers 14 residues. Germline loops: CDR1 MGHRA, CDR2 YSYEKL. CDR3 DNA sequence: TGTGCCAGCAGCCAAGTCGCAGGAAACACTGAAGCTTTCTTT. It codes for CASSQVAGNTEAFF.

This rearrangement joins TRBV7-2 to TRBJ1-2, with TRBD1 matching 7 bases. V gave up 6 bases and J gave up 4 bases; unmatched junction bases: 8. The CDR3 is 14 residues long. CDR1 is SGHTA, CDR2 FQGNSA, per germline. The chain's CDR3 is CASRRGTALYGYTF. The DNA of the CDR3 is TGTGCCAGCAGACGGGGGACAGCCCTCTATGGCTACACCTTC.

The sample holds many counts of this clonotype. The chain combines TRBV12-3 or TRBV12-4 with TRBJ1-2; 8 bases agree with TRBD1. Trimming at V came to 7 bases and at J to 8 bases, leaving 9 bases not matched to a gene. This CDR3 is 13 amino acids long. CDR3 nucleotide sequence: TGTGCCAGCAACCCCGGACAGGGTGGAGGCTACACCTTC. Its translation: CASNPGQGGGYTF.

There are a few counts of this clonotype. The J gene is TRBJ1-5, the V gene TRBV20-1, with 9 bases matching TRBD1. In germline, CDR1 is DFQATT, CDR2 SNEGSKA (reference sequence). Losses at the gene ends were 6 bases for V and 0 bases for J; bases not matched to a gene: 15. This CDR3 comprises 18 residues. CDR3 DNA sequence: TGCAGTGCACCGGACAGGGGCGGGCTCGGGTATAGCAATCAGCCCCAGCATTTT. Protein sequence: CSAPDRGGLGYSNQPQHF.

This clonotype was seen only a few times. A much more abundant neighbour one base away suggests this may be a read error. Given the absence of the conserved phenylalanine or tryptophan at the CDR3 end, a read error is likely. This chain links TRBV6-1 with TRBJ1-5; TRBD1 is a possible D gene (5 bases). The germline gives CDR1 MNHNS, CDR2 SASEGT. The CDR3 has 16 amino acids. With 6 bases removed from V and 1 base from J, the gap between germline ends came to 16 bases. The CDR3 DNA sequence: TGTGCCAGCAGGATGACAAGGGGAAGGAGCAATCAGCCCCAGCATGTT. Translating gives CASRMTRGRSNQPQHV.

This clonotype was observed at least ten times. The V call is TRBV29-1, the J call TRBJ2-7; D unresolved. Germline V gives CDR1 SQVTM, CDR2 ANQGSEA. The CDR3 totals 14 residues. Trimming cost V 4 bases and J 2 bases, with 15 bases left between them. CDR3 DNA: TGCAGCGTTGTCATTTCTGGCCGTACCTACGAGCAGTACTTC. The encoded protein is CSVVISGRTYEQYF.

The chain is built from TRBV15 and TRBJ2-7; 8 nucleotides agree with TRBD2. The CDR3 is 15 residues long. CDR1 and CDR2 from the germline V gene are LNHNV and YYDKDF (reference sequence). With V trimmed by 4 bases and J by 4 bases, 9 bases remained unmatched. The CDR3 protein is CATSKEWRGVYEQYF. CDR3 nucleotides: TGTGCCACCAGCAAAGAGTGGCGGGGGGTTTACGAGCAGTACTTC.

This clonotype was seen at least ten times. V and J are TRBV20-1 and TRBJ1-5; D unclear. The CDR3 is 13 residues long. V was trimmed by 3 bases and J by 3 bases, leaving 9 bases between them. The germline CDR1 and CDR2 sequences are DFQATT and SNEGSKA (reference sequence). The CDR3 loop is CSASLGLNQPQHF. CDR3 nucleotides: TGCAGTGCTAGCCTGGGCCTCAATCAGCCCCAGCATTTT.

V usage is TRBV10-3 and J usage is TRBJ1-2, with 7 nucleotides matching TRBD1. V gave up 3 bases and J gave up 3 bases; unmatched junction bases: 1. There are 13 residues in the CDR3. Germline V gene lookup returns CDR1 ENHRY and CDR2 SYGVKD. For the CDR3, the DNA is TGTGCCATCAGTGAAACAGGGGACTATGGCTACACCTTC. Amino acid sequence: CAISETGDYGYTF.

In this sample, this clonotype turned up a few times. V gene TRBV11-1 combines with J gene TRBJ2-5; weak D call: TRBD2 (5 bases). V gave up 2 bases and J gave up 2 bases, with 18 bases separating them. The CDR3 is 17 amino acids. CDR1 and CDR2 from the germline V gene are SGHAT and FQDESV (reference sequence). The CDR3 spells CASSLSIGISSQETQYF. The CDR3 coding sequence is TGTGCCAGCAGCTTATCTATCGGGATCTCCTCTCAAGAGACCCAGTACTTC.

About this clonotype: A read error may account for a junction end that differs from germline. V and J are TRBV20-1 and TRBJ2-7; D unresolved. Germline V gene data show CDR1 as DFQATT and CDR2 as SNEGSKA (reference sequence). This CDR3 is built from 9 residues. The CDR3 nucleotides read TGCAGTGTGAGCCCCGAGCAGTGCTTC. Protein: CSVSPEQCF.

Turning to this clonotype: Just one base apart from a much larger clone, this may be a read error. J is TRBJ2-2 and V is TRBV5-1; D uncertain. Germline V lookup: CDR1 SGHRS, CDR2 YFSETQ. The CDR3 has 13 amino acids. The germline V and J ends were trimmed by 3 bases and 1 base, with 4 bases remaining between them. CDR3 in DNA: TGCGCCAGCAGCTGGGAGAACACCGGGGAGCTGTTTTTT. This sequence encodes CASSWENTGELFF. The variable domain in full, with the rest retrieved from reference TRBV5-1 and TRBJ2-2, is KAGVTQTPRYLIKTRGQQVTLSCSPISGHRSVSWYQQTPGQGLQFLFEYFSETQRNKGNFPGRFSGRQFSNSRSEMNVSTLELGDSALYLCASSWENTGELFFGEGSRLTVL.

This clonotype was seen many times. CDR3 DNA: TGTGCCAGCAGTTTATCTCGCGACAAGACCTACGAGCAGTACTTC. Amino acid sequence: CASSLSRDKTYEQYF. V gene TRBV27 combines with J gene TRBJ2-7; no definite D call. Germline assignment: CDR1 MNHEY and CDR2 SMNVEV (reference sequence). The CDR3 covers 15 residues. Trimming shortened V by 0 bases and J by 2 bases, and 11 bases separated the two germline ends.

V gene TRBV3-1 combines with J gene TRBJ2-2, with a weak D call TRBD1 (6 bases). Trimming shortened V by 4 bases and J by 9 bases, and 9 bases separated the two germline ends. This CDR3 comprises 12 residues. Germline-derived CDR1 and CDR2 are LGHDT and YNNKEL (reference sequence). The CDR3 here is CASSPRGRELFF. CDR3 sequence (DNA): TGTGCCAGCAGCCCCAGGGGCAGGGAGCTGTTTTTT.

CDR3 sequence: CASSGADYPGTSSEQYF. As DNA, the CDR3 is TGTGCCAGCAGTGGGGCGGACTATCCCGGGACTAGCAGCGAGCAGTACTTC. The J gene is TRBJ2-7, the V gene TRBV6-2 or TRBV6-3, with 9 positions matching TRBD2. The CDR3 loop spans 17 amino acids. J lost 6 bases, V lost 5 bases, and 17 bases had no gene match. Looked up from germline, CDR1 is MNHEY and CDR2 is SVGEGT.

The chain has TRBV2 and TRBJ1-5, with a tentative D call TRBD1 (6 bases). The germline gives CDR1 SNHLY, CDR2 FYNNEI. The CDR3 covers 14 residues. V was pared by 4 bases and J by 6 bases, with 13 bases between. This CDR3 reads CASSVWGAGQPQHF. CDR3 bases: TGTGCCAGCAGTGTTTGGGGGGCTGGTCAGCCCCAGCATTTT.

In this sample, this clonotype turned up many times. CDR3: CASSSTVQNNYEQYF. CDR3 in DNA: TGTGCCAGCAGCTCGACAGTCCAAAACAACTACGAGCAGTACTTC. The chain employs TRBV11-1 and TRBJ2-7; D perhaps matches TRBD1 (5 bases). The CDR3 runs to 15 residues. V lost 4 bases and J 3 bases, leaving 16 bases between the germline ends. CDR1 and CDR2 from the germline V gene are SGHAT and FQDESV (reference sequence).

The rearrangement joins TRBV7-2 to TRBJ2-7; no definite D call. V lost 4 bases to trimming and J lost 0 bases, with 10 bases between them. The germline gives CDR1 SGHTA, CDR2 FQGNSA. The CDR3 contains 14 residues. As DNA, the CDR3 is TGTGCCAGCAGCTGTTGTTTCAGCTCCTACGAGCAGTACTTC. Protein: CASSCCFSSYEQYF.